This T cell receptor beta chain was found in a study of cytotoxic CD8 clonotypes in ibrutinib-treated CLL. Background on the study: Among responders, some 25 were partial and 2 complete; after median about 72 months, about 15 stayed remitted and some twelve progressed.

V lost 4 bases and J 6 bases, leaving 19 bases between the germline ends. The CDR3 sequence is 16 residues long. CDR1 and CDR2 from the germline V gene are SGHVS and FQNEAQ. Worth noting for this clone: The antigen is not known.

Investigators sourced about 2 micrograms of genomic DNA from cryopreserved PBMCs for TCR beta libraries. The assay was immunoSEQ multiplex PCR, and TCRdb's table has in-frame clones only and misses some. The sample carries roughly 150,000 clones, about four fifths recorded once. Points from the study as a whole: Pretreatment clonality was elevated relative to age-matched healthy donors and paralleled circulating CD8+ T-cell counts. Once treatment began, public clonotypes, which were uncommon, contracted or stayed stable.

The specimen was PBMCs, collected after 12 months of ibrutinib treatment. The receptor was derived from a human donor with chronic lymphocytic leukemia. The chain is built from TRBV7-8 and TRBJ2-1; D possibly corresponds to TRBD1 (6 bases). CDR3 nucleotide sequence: TGTGCCAGCAGCTCCCGTCAGGGGAGAGGCTTCAATGAGCAGTTCTTC. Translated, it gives CASSSRQGRGFNEQFF.